This T cell receptor beta chain was sequenced for a study of control samples from healthy donors and cancer patients. Measured with immunoSEQ multiplex PCR; TCRdb has only the in-frame clones, and not every one. The table includes about 75,000 clones, about 93% detected once. Germline CDR1 and CDR2: MGHDK and SYGVNS. Trimming shortened V by 4 bases and J by 3 bases, and 10 bases separated the two germline ends. CDR3 size: 13 residues. Input material: blood. The TCR was taken from a woman between 40 and 50 years old in good health. The chain recombines TRBV25-1 with TRBJ2-7; D gene uncertain. CDR3 residues: CASSVRAYYEQYF. Here the CDR3 DNA reads TGTGCCAGCAGTGTTAGGGCCTACTACGAGCAGTACTTC.